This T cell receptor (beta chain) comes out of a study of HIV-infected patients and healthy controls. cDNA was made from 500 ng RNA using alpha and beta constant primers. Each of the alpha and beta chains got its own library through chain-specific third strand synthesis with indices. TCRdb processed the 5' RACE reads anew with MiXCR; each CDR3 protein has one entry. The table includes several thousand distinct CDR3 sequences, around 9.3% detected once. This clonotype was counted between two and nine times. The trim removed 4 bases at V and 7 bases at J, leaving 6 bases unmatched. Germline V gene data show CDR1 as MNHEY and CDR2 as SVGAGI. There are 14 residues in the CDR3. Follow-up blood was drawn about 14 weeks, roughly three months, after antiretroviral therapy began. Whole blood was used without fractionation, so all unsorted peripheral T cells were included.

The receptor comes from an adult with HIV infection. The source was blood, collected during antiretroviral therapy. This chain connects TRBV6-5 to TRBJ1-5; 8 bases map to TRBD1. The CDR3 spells CASSSTGVGQPQHF. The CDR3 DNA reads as TGTGCCAGCAGTTCGACAGGGGTCGGACAGCCCCAGCATTTT.